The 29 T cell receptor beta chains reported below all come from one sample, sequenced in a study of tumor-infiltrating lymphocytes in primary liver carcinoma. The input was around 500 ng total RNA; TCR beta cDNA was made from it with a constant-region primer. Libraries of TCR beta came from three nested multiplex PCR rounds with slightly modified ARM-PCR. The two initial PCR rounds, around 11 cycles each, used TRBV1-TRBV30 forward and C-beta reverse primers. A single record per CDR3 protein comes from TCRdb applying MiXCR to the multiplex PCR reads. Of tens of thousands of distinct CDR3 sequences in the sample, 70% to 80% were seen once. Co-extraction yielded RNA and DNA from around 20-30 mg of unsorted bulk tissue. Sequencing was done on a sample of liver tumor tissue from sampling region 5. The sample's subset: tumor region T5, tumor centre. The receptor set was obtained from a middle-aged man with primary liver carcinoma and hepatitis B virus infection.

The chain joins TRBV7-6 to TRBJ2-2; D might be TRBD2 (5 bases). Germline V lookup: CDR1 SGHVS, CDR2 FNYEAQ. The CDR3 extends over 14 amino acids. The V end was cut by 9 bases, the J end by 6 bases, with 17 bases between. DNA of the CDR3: TGTGCCAGTAACCCAACTAGTGTAGCCGGGGAGCTGTTTTTT. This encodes CASNPTSVAGELFF.

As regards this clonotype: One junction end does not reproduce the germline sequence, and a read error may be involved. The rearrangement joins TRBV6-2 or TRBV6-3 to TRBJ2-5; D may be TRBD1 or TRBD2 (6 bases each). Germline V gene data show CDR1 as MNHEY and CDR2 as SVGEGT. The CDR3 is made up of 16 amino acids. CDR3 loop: CASSWPQGGGMGTQYF. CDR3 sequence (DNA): TGTGCTAGCAGTTGGCCTCAAGGGGGAGGAATGGGGACCCAGTACTTC.

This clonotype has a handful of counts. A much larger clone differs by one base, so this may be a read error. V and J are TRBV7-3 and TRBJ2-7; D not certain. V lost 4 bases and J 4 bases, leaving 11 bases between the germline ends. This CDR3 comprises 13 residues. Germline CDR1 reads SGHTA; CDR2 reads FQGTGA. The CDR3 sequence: CASSSWSWYEQYF. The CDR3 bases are TGTGCCAGCAGCTCATGGTCCTGGTACGAGCAGTACTTC.

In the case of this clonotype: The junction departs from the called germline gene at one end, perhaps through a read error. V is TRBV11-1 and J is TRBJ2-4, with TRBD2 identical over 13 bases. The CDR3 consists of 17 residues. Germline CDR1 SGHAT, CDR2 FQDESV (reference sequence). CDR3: CTSSFPGTSGTRNIQYF. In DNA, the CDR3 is TGTACCAGCAGCTTTCCGGGGACTAGCGGGACCAGAAACATTCAGTATTTC.

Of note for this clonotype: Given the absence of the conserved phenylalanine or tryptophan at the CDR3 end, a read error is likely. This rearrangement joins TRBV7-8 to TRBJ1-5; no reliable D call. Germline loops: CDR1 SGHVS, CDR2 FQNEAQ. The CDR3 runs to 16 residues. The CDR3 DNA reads TGTCCCAGCAGCTTAGCGGTCGCGGGGATGTCTTTTCCCCAGCATTCT. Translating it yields CPSSLAVAGMSFPQHS.

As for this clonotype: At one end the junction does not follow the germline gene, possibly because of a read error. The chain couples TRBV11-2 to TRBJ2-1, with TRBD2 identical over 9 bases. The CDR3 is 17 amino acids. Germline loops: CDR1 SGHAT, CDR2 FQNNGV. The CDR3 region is CASSLDRSGRFHNEQFF. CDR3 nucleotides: TGTGCCAGCAGCTTAGATAGGAGCGGGAGGTTCCACAATGAGCAGTTTTTC.

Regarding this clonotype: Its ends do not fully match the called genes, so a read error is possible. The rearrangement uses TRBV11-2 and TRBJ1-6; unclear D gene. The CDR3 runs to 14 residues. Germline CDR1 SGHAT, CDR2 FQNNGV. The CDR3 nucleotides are TGTGCCAGCAGCTTACATAGGTGGCTTTCACCCTTCCACTTT. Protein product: CASSLHRWLSPFHF.

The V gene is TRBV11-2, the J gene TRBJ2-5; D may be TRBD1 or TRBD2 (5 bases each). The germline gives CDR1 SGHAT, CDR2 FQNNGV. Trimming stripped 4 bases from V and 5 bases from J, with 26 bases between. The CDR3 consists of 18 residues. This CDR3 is CASSSSSIQGTGQETQYF. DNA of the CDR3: TGTGCCAGCAGCTCTAGCTCAATCCAGGGTACCGGGCAGGAGACCCAGTACTTC.

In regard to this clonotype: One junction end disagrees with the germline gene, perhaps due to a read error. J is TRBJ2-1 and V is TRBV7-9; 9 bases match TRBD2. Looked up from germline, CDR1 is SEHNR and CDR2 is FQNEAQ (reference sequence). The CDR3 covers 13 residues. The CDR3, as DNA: TGTGCCAACAACTCCATTCAACTGACTAGCGGCCTCTTC. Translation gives CANNSIQLTSGLF.

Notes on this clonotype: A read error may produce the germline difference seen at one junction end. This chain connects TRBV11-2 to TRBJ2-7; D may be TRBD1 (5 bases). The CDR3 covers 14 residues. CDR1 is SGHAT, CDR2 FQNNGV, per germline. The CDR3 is CGGISNRNSCEQYF. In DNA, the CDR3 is TGTGGCGGCATCTCTAACAGGAACTCCTGCGAGCAGTACTTC.

This CDR3 is CASSHQVGGELFF. CDR3 sequence (DNA): TGTGCCAGCAGCCATCAGGTGGGAGGGGAGCTGTTTTTT. This sequence joins TRBV4-2 and TRBJ2-2; D is ambiguous. The V end was cut by 3 bases, the J end by 8 bases, with 10 bases between. Germline V gene data show CDR1 as LGHNA and CDR2 as YNFKEQ. The length of the CDR3 is 13 residues.

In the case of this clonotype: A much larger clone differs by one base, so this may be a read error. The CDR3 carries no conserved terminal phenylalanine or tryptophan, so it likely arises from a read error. CDR3 coding DNA: TGTGCCAGCAGCGCGGTAGGGGGCAATCAGTCCCAGCATTCT. The encoded protein is CASSAVGGNQSQHS. This rearrangement joins TRBV2 to TRBJ1-5, with 7 nucleotides matching TRBD1. The CDR3 has 14 amino acids. Germline V gives CDR1 SNHLY, CDR2 FYNNEI.

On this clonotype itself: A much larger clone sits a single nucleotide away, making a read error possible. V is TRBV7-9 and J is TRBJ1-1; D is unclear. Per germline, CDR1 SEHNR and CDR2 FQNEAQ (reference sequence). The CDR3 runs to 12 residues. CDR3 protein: CAGRSDTNGAFF. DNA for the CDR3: TGTGCCGGCAGATCCGACACGAATGGAGCTTTCTTT.

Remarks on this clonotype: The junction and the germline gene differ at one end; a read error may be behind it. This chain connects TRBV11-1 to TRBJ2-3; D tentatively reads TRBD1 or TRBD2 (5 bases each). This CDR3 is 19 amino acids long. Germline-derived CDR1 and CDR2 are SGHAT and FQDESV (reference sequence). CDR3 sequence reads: CASSSGGSSIGARIDTQYF. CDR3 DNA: TGTGCAAGCAGCTCTGGGGGAAGCTCTATTGGAGCCCGCATAGATACGCAGTATTTT.

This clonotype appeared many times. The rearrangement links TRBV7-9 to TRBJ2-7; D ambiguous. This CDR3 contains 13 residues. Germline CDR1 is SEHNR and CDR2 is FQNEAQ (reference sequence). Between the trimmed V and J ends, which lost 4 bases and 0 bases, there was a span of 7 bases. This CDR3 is CASSSENSYEQYF. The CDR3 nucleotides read TGTGCCAGCAGCTCTGAGAACTCCTACGAGCAGTACTTC. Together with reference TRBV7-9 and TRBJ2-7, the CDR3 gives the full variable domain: DTGVSQNPRHKITKRGQNVTFRCDPISEHNRLYWYRQTLGQGPEFLTYFQNEAQLEKSRLLSDRFSAERPKGSFSTLEIQRTEQGDSAMYLCASSSENSYEQYFGPGTRLTVT.

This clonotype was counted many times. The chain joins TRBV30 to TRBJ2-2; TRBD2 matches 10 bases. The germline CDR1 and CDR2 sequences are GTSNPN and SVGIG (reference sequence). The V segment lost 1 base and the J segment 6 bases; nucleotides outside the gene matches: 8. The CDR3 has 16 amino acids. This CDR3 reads CAWSAFGTSEPGELFF. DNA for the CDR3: TGTGCCTGGAGTGCCTTTGGGACTAGCGAGCCCGGGGAGCTGTTTTTT.

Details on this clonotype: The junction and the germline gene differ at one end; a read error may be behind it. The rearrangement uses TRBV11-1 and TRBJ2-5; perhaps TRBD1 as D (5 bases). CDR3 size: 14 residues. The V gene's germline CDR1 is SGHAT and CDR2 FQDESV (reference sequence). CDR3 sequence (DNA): TGTGCCAACAGCTTATTGGGCAGGGTTGGGATCCAGTACTTT. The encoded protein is CANSLLGRVGIQYF. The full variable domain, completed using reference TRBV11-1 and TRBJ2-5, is EAEVAQSPRYKITEKSQAVAFWCDPISGHATLYWYRQILGQGPELLVQFQDESVVDDSQLPKDRFSAERLKGVDSTLKIQPAELGDSAMYLCANSLLGRVGIQYFGPGTRLLVL.

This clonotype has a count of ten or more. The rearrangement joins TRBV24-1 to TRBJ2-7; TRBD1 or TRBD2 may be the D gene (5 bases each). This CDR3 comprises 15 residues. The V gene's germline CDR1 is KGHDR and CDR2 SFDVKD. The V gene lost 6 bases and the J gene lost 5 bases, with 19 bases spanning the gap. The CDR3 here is CATSRTGQGTHEQYF. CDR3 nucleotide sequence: TGTGCCACCAGTCGGACGGGGCAGGGAACCCACGAGCAGTACTTC.

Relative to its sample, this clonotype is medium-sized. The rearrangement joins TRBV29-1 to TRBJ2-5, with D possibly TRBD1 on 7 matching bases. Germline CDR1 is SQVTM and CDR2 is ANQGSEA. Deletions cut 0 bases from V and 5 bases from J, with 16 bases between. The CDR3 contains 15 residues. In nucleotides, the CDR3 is TGCAGCGTTGAAGATACGACAGGGAGGTCGGAGACCCAGTACTTC. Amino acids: CSVEDTTGRSETQYF.

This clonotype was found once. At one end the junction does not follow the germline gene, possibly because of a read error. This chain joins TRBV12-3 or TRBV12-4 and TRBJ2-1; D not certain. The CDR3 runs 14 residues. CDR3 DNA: TGTGCCAGCAGTTTAGGCTCAGTTGATAATGAGCAGTCCTTC. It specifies CASSLGSVDNEQSF.

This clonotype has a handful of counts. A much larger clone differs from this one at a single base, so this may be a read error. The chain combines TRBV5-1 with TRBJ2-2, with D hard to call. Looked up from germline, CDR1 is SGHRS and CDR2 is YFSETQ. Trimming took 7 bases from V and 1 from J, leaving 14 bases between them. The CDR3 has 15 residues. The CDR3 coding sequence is TGCGCCAGCGGCCCACGGGCCTTGAACACCGGGGAGCTGTTTTTT. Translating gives CASGPRALNTGELFF.

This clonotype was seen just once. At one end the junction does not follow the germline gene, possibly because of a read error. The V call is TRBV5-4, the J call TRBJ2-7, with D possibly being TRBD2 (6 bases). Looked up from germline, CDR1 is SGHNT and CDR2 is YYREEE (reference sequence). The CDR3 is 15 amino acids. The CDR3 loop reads CASILGGLSSYEQYF. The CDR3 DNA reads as TGTGCCAGCATCTTGGGAGGCCTTAGTTCCTACGAGCAGTACTTC.

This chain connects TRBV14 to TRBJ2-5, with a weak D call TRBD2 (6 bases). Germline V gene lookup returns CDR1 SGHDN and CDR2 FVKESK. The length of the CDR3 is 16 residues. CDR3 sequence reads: CVGSQHRDSRPETQYF. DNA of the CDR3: TGTGTCGGCAGCCAACATCGGGACTCTCGGCCAGAGACCCAGTACTTC.

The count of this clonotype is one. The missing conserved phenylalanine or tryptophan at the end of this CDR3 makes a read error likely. The CDR3 coding sequence is TGTGCCTTAAATACAGGGGGGGCAGAGGCCCAGTACTCC. Its translation: CALNTGGAEAQYS. This chain connects TRBV30 to TRBJ2-5; D might be TRBD1 (8 bases). CDR3 length: 13 residues. Per the germline V gene, CDR1 is GTSNPN and CDR2 is SVGIG (reference sequence).

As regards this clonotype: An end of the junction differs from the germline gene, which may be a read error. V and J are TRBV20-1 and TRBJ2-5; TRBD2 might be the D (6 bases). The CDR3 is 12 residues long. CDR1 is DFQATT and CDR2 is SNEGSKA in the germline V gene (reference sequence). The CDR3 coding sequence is TGCAGTGCTAGAGTGGGAGGCGAGACCCAATACTTC. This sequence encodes CSARVGGETQYF.

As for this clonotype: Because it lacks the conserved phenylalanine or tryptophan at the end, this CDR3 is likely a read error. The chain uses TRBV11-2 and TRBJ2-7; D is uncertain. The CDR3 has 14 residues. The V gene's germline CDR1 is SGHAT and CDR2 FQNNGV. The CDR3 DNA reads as TGTGCCAGAAGCTTAGCTCAGGTCGTCCACAAGCAGTACTTA. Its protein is CARSLAQVVHKQYL.

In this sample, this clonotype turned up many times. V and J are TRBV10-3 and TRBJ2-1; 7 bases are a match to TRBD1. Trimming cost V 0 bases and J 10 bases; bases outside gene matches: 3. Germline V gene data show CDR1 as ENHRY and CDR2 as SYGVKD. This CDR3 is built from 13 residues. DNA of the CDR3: TGTGCCATCAGTGAGTCGACGGGACAGGAGCAGTTCTTC. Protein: CAISESTGQEQFF.

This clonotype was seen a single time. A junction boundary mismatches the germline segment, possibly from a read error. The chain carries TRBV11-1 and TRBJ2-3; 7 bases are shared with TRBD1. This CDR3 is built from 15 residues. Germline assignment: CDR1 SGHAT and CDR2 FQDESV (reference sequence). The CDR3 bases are TGTACCAGCAGTTTGCAGGGGGAGAGCACAGATACGCAGTATTTT. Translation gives CTSSLQGESTDTQYF.

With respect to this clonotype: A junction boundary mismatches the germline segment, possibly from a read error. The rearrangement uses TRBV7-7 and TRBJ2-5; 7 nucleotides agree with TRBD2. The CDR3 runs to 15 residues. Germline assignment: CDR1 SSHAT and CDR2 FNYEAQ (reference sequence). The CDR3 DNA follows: TGTGCCATCAGCCCAACCGGGAGGCCGGGGGAGACCCAGTACTTC. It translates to CAISPTGRPGETQYF.